The T cell receptor (beta chain) described here comes from a study of blood T cell repertoires in COVID-19. Data came from immunoSEQ multiplex PCR; TCRdb stores just in-frame clones and leaves some out. The table lists tens of thousands of clones, 80% to 90% of them singletons. This clone was detected a few times. Trimming cost V 7 bases and J 7 bases; bases outside gene matches: 8. Germline V gene lookup returns CDR1 MNHEY and CDR2 SMNVEV (reference sequence). The length of the CDR3 is 14 residues. The source material was peripheral blood. The sequence was collected from a middle-aged man with active or convalescent COVID-19. The rearrangement joins TRBV27 to TRBJ1-5; TRBD1 aligns across 9 bases. This CDR3 reads CASTYRGLKQPQHF. The CDR3 nucleotides are TGTGCCAGCACCTACAGGGGGCTTAAACAGCCCCAGCATTTT.